Following are 22 T cell receptor beta chains from one sample sequenced in a study of Ad26.COV2.S vaccination and SARS-CoV-2 variants. Described treatment: around 19 received Ad26.COV2.S at low or high dose, single or two shots; 5 received placebo; per-sample allocation not given. The samples date from day 63 after the first vaccine or placebo injection. Clones were read by immunoSEQ multiplex PCR, and TCRdb kept only the in-frame ones, dropping some. The table has some 320,000 clones, around four fifths seen once. The sequenced sample was peripheral blood, obtained in a trial of Ad26.COV2.S vaccine versus placebo. These receptors originate from a person aged 18-65 years who received the Ad26.COV2.S COVID-19 vaccine or a placebo.

The V gene is TRBV6-5, the J gene TRBJ1-2, with 7 bases fitting TRBD1. This CDR3 is built from 15 residues. With 6 bases clipped from V and 0 bases from J, the junction kept 7 bases outside the gene matches. Germline values: CDR1 MNHEY, CDR2 SVGAGI. The chain's CDR3 is CASSRQGKSNYGYTF. In DNA, the CDR3 is TGTGCCAGCAGCCGACAGGGAAAGTCTAACTATGGCTACACCTTC.

The gene calls are TRBV18 and TRBJ1-4; possibly TRBD1 for D (5 bases). The CDR3 loop spans 14 amino acids. The V end lost 0 bases, the J end lost 8 bases, and 10 bases lay between the germline ends. Looked up from germline, CDR1 is KGHSH and CDR2 is LQKENI. The CDR3 DNA reads as TGTGCCAGCTCACCACCCAGGGATCGGGAAAAACTGTTTTTT. This encodes CASSPPRDREKLFF. The full variable domain, in which reference TRBV18 and TRBJ1-4 provide the parts outside the CDR3, is NAGVMQNPRHLVRRRGQEARLRCSPMKGHSHVYWYRQLPEEGLKFMVYLQKENIIDESGMPKERFSAEFPKEGPSILRIQQVVRGDSAAYFCASSPPRDREKLFFGSGTQLSVL.

The chain couples TRBV6-5 to TRBJ1-1; D is unclear. With 7 bases removed from V and 7 bases from J, the gap between germline ends came to 10 bases. The V gene's germline CDR1 is MNHEY and CDR2 SVGAGI. The CDR3 contains 11 residues. The CDR3 nucleotides are TGTGCCAGCACCCTTCTGGGTGAAGCTTTCTTT. This gives the protein CASTLLGEAFF.

The chain carries TRBV5-1 and TRBJ2-1, with TRBD2 matching over 11 bases. After removal of 4 bases from V and 4 bases from J, the junction contained 7 bases not matched to a gene. CDR1 and CDR2 (germline): SGHRS, YFSETQ. The CDR3 contains 16 residues. The CDR3, as DNA: TGCGCCAGCAGCGCAGCTAGCGGGGGGCTATACAATGAGCAGTTCTTC. Amino acids: CASSAASGGLYNEQFF.

The V call is TRBV5-1, the J call TRBJ1-6, with TRBD1 identical over 9 bases. This CDR3 region has 16 residues. CDR1 SGHRS and CDR2 YFSETQ come from the germline V gene. The J segment lost 6 bases and the V segment lost 1 base, leaving 5 bases of the junction unmatched. For the CDR3, the DNA is TGCGCCAGCAGCTTGTATGACAGGGGGTTTAATTCACCCCTCCACTTT. Protein product: CASSLYDRGFNSPLHF.

This chain connects TRBV5-1 to TRBJ1-1; a weak D match, TRBD1 (5 bases). The CDR3 is 14 amino acids. The V end was cut by 4 bases, the J end by 1 base, with 11 bases between. Germline lookup yields CDR1 SGHRS and CDR2 YFSETQ. This chain's CDR3 is CASSRGPGNTEAFF. The CDR3 DNA reads TGCGCCAGCAGCAGGGGACCGGGGAACACTGAAGCTTTCTTT.

J is TRBJ2-2 and V is TRBV13, with TRBD2 as a possible D gene (7 bases). Per the germline V gene, CDR1 is PRHDT and CDR2 is FYEKMQ (reference sequence). CDR3 length: 16 residues. V was trimmed by 5 bases and J by 8 bases, leaving 21 bases between them. The CDR3 loop is CASSPPWGGPFGELFF. CDR3 bases: TGTGCCAGCAGCCCACCTTGGGGGGGGCCTTTTGGGGAGCTGTTTTTT. The entire variable domain, with the rest obtained from reference TRBV13 and TRBJ2-2, is as follows: AAGVIQSPRHLIKEKRETATLKCYPIPRHDTVYWYQQGPGQDPQFLISFYEKMQSDKGSIPDRFSAQQFSDYHSELNMSSLELGDSALYFCASSPPWGGPFGELFFGEGSRLTVL.

The gene calls are TRBV29-1 and TRBJ1-2; 7 positions match TRBD1. From germline, CDR1 is SQVTM and CDR2 ANQGSEA. This CDR3 has 13 residues. V shed 7 bases, J shed 6 bases, and the junction held 11 bases outside the gene matches. In nucleotides, the CDR3 is TGCAGCGCACGCGTAGGGACAGCAAATGGCTACACCTTC. Amino acid sequence: CSARVGTANGYTF.

This chain connects TRBV15 to TRBJ2-7, with unresolved D. Trimming left V 3 bases short and J 5 bases short, with 11 bases between. The CDR3 is made up of 13 amino acids. CDR1 and CDR2 from the germline V gene are LNHNV and YYDKDF (reference sequence). DNA for the CDR3: TGTGCCACCAGCAGGTCGTATGCGGACGAGCAGTACTTC. Its protein product is CATSRSYADEQYF.

The CDR3 DNA sequence: TGTGCCTGGAGCCCCGGGATTTCCCAAGAGACCCAGTACTTC. Protein sequence: CAWSPGISQETQYF. This chain joins TRBV30 and TRBJ2-5; D may be TRBD2 (5 bases). Germline V gene lookup returns CDR1 GTSNPN and CDR2 SVGIG (reference sequence). Trimming took 3 bases from V and 1 from J, leaving 12 bases between them. The CDR3 spans 14 residues.

The rearrangement links TRBV5-1 to TRBJ1-2, with D possibly TRBD1 on 5 matching bases. Germline CDR1 is SGHRS and CDR2 is YFSETQ. V was cut by 0 bases and J by 4 bases, with 13 bases left in between. The CDR3 has 15 residues. CDR3 in DNA: TGCGCCAGCAGCTTGGAGACTGGGGCTCGCTATGGCTACACCTTC. Translation gives CASSLETGARYGYTF.

CDR3 protein: CASSLGLGQGAPGAFF. In nucleotides, the CDR3 is TGTGCCAGCAGTTTAGGCTTGGGACAGGGGGCCCCCGGGGCTTTCTTT. The rearrangement links TRBV27 to TRBJ1-1; 12 positions agree with TRBD1. The CDR3 has 16 residues. The V gene end was trimmed by 2 bases and the J gene end by 11 bases; junction bases not matched to a gene: 12. Germline CDR1 is MNHEY and CDR2 is SMNVEV (reference sequence).

This clone was observed a few times. The chain links TRBV5-1 to TRBJ1-1, with D unresolved. Germline-derived CDR1 and CDR2 are SGHRS and YFSETQ. The CDR3 is 16 residues long. Trimming took off 4 bases at V and 0 bases at J, with 16 bases between the two ends. The CDR3 loop is CASSPPSLLMNTEAFF. Here the CDR3 DNA reads TGCGCCAGCAGCCCCCCCAGCCTGCTTATGAACACTGAAGCTTTCTTT.

The chain combines TRBV19 with TRBJ2-1; D call uncertain. Germline CDR1 is LNHDA and CDR2 is SQIVND (reference sequence). The length of the CDR3 is 15 residues. V lost 3 bases to trimming and J lost 0 bases, with 9 bases between them. Here the CDR3 reads CASSMAGYSYNEQFF. The DNA of the CDR3 is TGTGCCAGTAGTATGGCAGGTTACTCCTACAATGAGCAGTTCTTC.

The chain employs TRBV19 and TRBJ1-5; tentatively, D is TRBD1 (5 bases). V was clipped by 7 bases and J by 4 bases, with 20 bases between them. The CDR3 extends over 16 amino acids. Germline V gives CDR1 LNHDA, CDR2 SQIVND (reference sequence). The CDR3 bases are TGTGCCAGTAACACCATCGGCGACAGAATAAATCAGCCCCAGCATTTT. This sequence encodes CASNTIGDRINQPQHF.

The chain links TRBV2 to TRBJ1-2, with D tentatively TRBD1 (5 bases). This CDR3 has 12 amino acids. V gave up 4 bases and J gave up 7 bases, with 10 bases separating them. Germline CDR1 reads SNHLY; CDR2 reads FYNNEI. The CDR3 sequence: CASSGRGRGYTF. The CDR3 nucleotides are TGTGCCAGCAGTGGTAGGGGCCGTGGCTACACCTTC.

The rearrangement links TRBV4-1 to TRBJ2-7, with 7 positions matching TRBD1. The CDR3 is 13 residues long. V shed 5 bases, J shed 5 bases, and the junction held 6 bases outside the gene matches. Germline-derived CDR1 and CDR2 are MGHRA and YSYEKL. This CDR3 reads CASSFRQGNEQYF. CDR3 nucleotides: TGCGCCAGCAGCTTTCGACAGGGCAACGAGCAGTACTTC.

This sequence joins TRBV24-1 and TRBJ2-6; 8 bases are a match to TRBD1. The V gene end was trimmed by 3 bases and the J gene end by 0 bases; junction bases not matched to a gene: 15. The CDR3 loop spans 21 amino acids. Looked up from germline, CDR1 is KGHDR and CDR2 is SFDVKD. CDR3 in DNA: TGTGCCACCAGTGATACGCTTCATTCCGGGACAGGAAGCTCTGGGGCCAACGTCCTGACTTTC. It yields the protein CATSDTLHSGTGSSGANVLTF.

The chain carries TRBV6-5 and TRBJ1-4; the D gene is possibly TRBD1 (5 bases). The CDR3 loop spans 15 amino acids. V lost 2 bases to trimming and J lost 8 bases, with 15 bases between them. Per germline, CDR1 MNHEY and CDR2 SVGAGI. CDR3 sequence: CASSYGTEGREKLFF. Here the CDR3 DNA reads TGTGCCAGCAGTTACGGGACGGAAGGACGCGAAAAACTGTTTTTT.

V usage is TRBV4-1 and J usage is TRBJ1-3, with 7 bases fitting TRBD1. Trimming cost V 4 bases and J 0 bases; bases outside gene matches: 6. This CDR3 spans 16 amino acids. Germline-derived CDR1 and CDR2 are MGHRA and YSYEKL. The chain's CDR3 is CASSPRQGASGNTIYF. The CDR3 DNA reads as TGCGCCAGCAGCCCCCGACAGGGAGCCTCTGGAAACACCATATATTTT.

V usage is TRBV5-1 and J usage is TRBJ1-2; the match to TRBD1 covers 10 bases. Germline CDR1 is SGHRS and CDR2 is YFSETQ. V gave up 5 bases and J gave up 7 bases; unmatched junction bases: 2. The CDR3 covers 12 residues. In DNA form, the CDR3 reads TGCGCCAGCAGAGGACAGGGGGTTGGCTACACCTTC. It specifies CASRGQGVGYTF.

The chain couples TRBV7-6 to TRBJ1-2; no clear D. V lost 5 bases to trimming and J lost 4 bases, with 17 bases between them. This CDR3 is 15 amino acids long. Germline V gives CDR1 SGHVS, CDR2 FNYEAQ. The CDR3 region is CASSPGPLSGYGYTF. CDR3 coding DNA: TGTGCCAGCAGCCCGGGCCCTTTGAGTGGCTATGGCTACACCTTC.